Given below is one T cell receptor beta chain in context. This sample is part of a study of shared T cell receptors in the human thymus. V was clipped by 6 bases and J by 2 bases, with 8 bases between them. This CDR3 is built from 12 residues. Per germline, CDR1 MDHEN and CDR2 SYDVKM. The method was immunoSEQ multiplex PCR; TCRdb's version includes in-frame clones alone and lacks a portion of them. The sample yields hundreds of thousands of clones, about 80% seen once. A further study also used this sample, focusing on human thymus T cells. According to that study: Thymic repertoires of unrelated individuals were reported in related research to overlap highly.

The sample comprised thymocytes. J is TRBJ2-7 and V is TRBV28; D is uncertain. The sequence was obtained from a boy younger than two with a congenital heart defect. Written as DNA, the CDR3 is TGTGCCAGCAGGTCCCCCGCCTACGAGCAGTACTTC. Its translation is CASRSPAYEQYF. The whole variable domain, filled in from reference TRBV28 and TRBJ2-7, reads DVKVTQSSRYLVKRTGEKVFLECVQDMDHENMFWYRQDPGLGLRLIYFSYDVKMKEKGDIPEGYSVSREKKERFSLILESASTNQTSMYLCASRSPAYEQYFGPGTRLTVT.